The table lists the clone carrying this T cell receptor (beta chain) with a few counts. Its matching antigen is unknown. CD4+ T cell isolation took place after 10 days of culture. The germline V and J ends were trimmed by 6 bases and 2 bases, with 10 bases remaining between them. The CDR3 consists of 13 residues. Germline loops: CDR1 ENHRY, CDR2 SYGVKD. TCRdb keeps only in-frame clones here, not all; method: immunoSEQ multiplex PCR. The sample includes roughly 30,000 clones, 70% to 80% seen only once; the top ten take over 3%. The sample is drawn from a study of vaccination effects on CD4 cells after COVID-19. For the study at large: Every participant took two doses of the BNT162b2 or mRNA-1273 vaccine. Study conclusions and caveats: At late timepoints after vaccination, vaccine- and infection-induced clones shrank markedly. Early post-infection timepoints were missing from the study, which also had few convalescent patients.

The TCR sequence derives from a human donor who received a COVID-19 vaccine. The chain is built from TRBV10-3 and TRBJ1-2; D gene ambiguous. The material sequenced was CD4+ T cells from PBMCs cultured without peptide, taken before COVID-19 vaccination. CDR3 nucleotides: TGTGCCATCAGGGAGGGTCGGAACTATGGCTACACCTTC. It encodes CAIREGRNYGYTF.